This TCR beta chain was captured in a study of blood T cell repertoires in COVID-19. On the study more broadly: Collection of acute and convalescent COVID-19 samples took place in the United States, Italy and Spain.

The length of the CDR3 is 14 residues. Germline V gives CDR1 ENHRY, CDR2 SYGVKD. V was shortened by 10 bases and J by 5 bases, with 20 bases between the two germline ends. Repertoires were generated with immunoSEQ multiplex PCR, while TCRdb's copy carries only in-frame clones and drops some. The data hold fewer than 250,000 clones, with 86% observed a single time. This rearrangement joins TRBV10-3 to TRBJ2-5; TRBD1 might be the D (5 bases). The material sequenced was peripheral blood. The sequence came from a woman in her fifties or sixties with acute or convalescent COVID-19. CDR3: CATVSGIGAETQYF. CDR3 DNA sequence: TGTGCCACGGTATCAGGGATTGGGGCGGAGACCCAGTACTTC.